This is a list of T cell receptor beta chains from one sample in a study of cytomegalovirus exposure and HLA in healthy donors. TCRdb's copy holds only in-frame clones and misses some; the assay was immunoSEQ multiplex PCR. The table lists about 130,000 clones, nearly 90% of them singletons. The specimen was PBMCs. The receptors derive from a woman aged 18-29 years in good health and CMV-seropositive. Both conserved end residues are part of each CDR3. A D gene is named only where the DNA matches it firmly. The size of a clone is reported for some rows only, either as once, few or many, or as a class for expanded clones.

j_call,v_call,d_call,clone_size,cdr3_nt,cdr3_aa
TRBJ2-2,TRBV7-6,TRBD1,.,TGTGCCAGCAGCTCTTGGGCGGGACAGGGGGCGACCGGGGAGCTGTTTTTT,CASSSWAGQGATGELFF
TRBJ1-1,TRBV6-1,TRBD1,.,TGTGCCAGCAGACCGGACAGGGCTATGAACACTGAAGCTTTCTTT,CASRPDRAMNTEAFF
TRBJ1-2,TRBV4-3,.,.,TGCGCCAGCAGCCAAGATGTGCGGAACCTCCACTATGGCTACACCTTC,CASSQDVRNLHYGYTF
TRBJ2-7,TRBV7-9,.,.,TGTGCCAGCAGCTTAGATCGGTGGTCCGAGCAGTACTTC,CASSLDRWSEQYF
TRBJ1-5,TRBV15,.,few,TGTGCCACCAGCAGAGGACAGCTCAATCAGCCCCAGCATTTT,CATSRGQLNQPQHF
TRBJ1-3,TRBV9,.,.,TGTGCCAGCAGCGAACAGGGATCCTTGAACGGAAACACCATATATTTT,CASSEQGSLNGNTIYF
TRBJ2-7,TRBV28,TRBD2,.,TGTGCCTCCACCCGGACTAGCCCCTCCTACGAGCAGTACTTC,CASTRTSPSYEQYF
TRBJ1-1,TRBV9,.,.,TGTGCCAGCAGCGTTCAGGGGCCACATAGCATGAACACTGAAGCTTTCTTT,CASSVQGPHSMNTEAFF
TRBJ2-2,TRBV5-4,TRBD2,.,TGTGCCAGCAGCCTCAGGGGAGCGGGGGTGGCCGGGGAGCTGTTTTTT,CASSLRGAGVAGELFF
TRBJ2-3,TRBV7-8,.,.,TGTGCCAGCAGCTTAGCCGGTGCAGATACGCAGTATTTT,CASSLAGADTQYF
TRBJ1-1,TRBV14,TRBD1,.,TGTGCCAGCAGCCAAGAAATGGACAGGGGGCCTGAAGCTTTCTTT,CASSQEMDRGPEAFF
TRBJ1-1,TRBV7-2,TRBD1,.,TGTGCCAGCAGGGTGGACAGGGTAATGAGTGCTTTCTTT,CASRVDRVMSAFF
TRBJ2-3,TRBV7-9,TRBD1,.,TGTGCCAGCAGCCAAAGACAGGGGCCAGATACGCAGTATTTT,CASSQRQGPDTQYF
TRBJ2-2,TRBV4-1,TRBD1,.,TGCGCCAGCAGCCACTATGGACAGGGTAACACCGGGGAGCTGTTTTTT,CASSHYGQGNTGELFF
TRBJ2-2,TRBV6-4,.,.,TGTGCCAGCAGTGACAAAACAGGAGATGCCACCGGGGAGCTGTTTTTT,CASSDKTGDATGELFF
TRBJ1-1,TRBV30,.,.,TGTGCCTGGACCTTCCCTACAGGTGCGAACACTGAAGCTTTCTTT,CAWTFPTGANTEAFF
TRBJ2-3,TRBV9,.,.,TGTGCCAGCAGCGTCTCAGGGGGCGCGGGGGCCACAGATACGCAGTATTTT,CASSVSGGAGATDTQYF
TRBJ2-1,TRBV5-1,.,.,TGCGCCAGCAGCTTGGCGTCCCTAGCCGACAATGAGCAGTTCTTC,CASSLASLADNEQFF
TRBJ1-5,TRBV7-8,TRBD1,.,TGTGCCAGCAGGGCTACAGGGGCGAATCAGCCCCAGCATTTT,CASRATGANQPQHF
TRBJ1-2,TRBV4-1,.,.,TGCGCCAGCAGCCAAGTGGGCGGGGGCCGGCATGGCTACACCTTC,CASSQVGGGRHGYTF
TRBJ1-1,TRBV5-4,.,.,TGTGCCAGCAGCTTGTATCGGGGAAGAGGCACTGAAGCTTTCTTT,CASSLYRGRGTEAFF
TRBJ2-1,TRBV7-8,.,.,TGTGCCAGCAGCTTAGGTAGCGGCCGGGGCGATGAGCAGTTCTTC,CASSLGSGRGDEQFF
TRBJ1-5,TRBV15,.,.,TGTGCCACCAGCGGGGCAAGGGCCTTGCCCCAGCATTTT,CATSGARALPQHF
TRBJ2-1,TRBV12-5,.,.,TGTGCTAGTGGTTTTAGCCTCGATGAGCAGTTCTTC,CASGFSLDEQFF
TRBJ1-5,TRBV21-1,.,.,TGTGCCAGCAGTCCGGGACAGAGGAGACCCAATCAGCCCCAGCATTTT,CASSPGQRRPNQPQHF
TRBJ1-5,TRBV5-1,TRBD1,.,TGCGCCAGCAGCTGGACAGGGGACAATCAGCCCCAGCATTTT,CASSWTGDNQPQHF
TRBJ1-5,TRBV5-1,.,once,TGCGCCAGCAGCGCGCAGGGGATATGCAATCAGCCCCAGCATTTT,CASSAQGICNQPQHF
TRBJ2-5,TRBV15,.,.,TGTGCCACCAGCAGAGGCCCGTGGGACTCTAGCCAAGAGACCCAGTACTTC,CATSRGPWDSSQETQYF
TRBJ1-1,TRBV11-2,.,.,TGTGCCAGCAGCTTAAGTCGGGGGACTGAAGCTTTCTTT,CASSLSRGTEAFF
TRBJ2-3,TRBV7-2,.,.,TGTGCCAGCAGCTTAGTTCGGGGGTCAGATACGCAGTATTTT,CASSLVRGSDTQYF
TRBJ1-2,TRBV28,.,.,TGTGCCAGCAGTTTCCGACGGGGTGGGGGCCTGGGCTATGGCTACACCTTC,CASSFRRGGGLGYGYTF
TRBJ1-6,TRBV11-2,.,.,TGTGCCAGCAGCCTGTCCCAAGCGAATTCACCCCTCCACTTT,CASSLSQANSPLHF
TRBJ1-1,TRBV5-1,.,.,TGCGCCAGCAAGGTGGAAGGGGTAAAGACTGAAGCTTTCTTT,CASKVEGVKTEAFF
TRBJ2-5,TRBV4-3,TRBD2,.,TGCGCCAGCAGCCAAGATTCCGCGGGGGGGATAGAGACCCAGTACTTC,CASSQDSAGGIETQYF
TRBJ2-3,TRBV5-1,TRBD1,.,TGCGCCAGCAGCTTGTCGACAGGGGGCGGAACAGATACGCAGTATTTT,CASSLSTGGGTDTQYF
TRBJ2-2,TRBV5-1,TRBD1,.,TGCGCCACCCGGGACAGGGCTGGGGAGCTGTTTTTT,CATRDRAGELFF
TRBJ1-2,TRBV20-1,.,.,TGCAACTCGAGACAGGACTATGGCTACACCTTC,CNSRQDYGYTF
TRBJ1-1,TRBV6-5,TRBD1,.,TGTGCCAGTAGACAGGGGATGAGCACTGAAGCTTTCTTT,CASRQGMSTEAFF
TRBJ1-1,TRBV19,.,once,TGTGCCACCCAGTCAGGGTTAGTAGGCACTGAAGCTTTCTTT,CATQSGLVGTEAFF
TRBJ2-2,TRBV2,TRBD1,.,TGTGCCAGCAGTGTGGAACAGGGGCCCTCCACCGGGGAGCTGTTTTTT,CASSVEQGPSTGELFF
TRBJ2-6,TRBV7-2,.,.,TGTGCCAGCGGGCGCTCTGGGGCCAACGTCCTGACTTTC,CASGRSGANVLTF
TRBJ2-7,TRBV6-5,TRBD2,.,TGTGCCAGCAGTGGGCGGGGGGGAGACTCCTACGAGCAGTACTTC,CASSGRGGDSYEQYF
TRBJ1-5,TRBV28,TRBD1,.,TGTGCCAGCAGCCCCAGGGGGCGGGCCCAGCATTTT,CASSPRGRAQHF
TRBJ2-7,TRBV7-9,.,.,TGTGCCAGCAGCCCCCCAGGGCACGAGCAGTACTTC,CASSPPGHEQYF
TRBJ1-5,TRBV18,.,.,TGTGCCAGCTCACCCTCTTTTAATCAGCCCCAGCATTTT,CASSPSFNQPQHF
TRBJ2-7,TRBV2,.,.,TGTGCCAGCAATTTCGAGGGTAGCTCCTACGAGCAGTACTTC,CASNFEGSSYEQYF
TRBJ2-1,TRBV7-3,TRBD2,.,TGTGCCAGCAGCCCCGACCGCACTAGCGGGGGACTGTACAATGAGCAGTTCTTC,CASSPDRTSGGLYNEQFF
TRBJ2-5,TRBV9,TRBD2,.,TGTGCCAGCAGCGTAGATGGTAGCGGGGCTGGAGAGACCCAGTACTTC,CASSVDGSGAGETQYF
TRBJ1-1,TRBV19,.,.,TGTGCCAGTAGAGGCGGGGTGAAACCCACTGAAGCTTTCTTT,CASRGGVKPTEAFF
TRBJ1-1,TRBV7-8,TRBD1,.,TGTGCCAGCAGCTTAGGGACAGGGGTCTTGGACACTGAAGCTTTCTTT,CASSLGTGVLDTEAFF
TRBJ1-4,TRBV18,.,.,TGTGCCAGCTCACCGTACTTGGGGCTTGGTACTAATGAAAAACTGTTTTTT,CASSPYLGLGTNEKLFF
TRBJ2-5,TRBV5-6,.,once,TGTGCCAGCAGAGGGCAGTTGGGGGCGAGAGGGACCCAGTACTTC,CASRGQLGARGTQYF
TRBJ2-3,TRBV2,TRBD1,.,TGTGCCAGCATGGACAGGGGGCGTACAGATACGCAGTATTTT,CASMDRGRTDTQYF
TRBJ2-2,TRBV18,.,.,TGTGCCAGCTCACCAAGAGGGCAGGGGTACACCGGGGAGCTGTTTTTT,CASSPRGQGYTGELFF
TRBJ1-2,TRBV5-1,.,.,TGCGCCAGCAGCTACGTACAGGGAAGCTTTGGCTACACCTTC,CASSYVQGSFGYTF
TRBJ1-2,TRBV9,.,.,TGTGCCAGCAGCCCCCGTCCCACCCGAGCTAACTATGGCTACACCTTC,CASSPRPTRANYGYTF
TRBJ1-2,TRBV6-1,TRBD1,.,TGTGCCAGCAGTGAAACAGGGGACTATGGCTACACCTTC,CASSETGDYGYTF